These 23 T cell receptor beta chains were all obtained from the same sample, sequenced in a study of blood T cell repertoires in COVID-19. TCRdb's table, derived via immunoSEQ multiplex PCR, lists solely in-frame clones and lacks some. The sample contains about 380,000 clones, roughly nine tenths of which appear only once. Sequenced input: PBMCs or T cells enriched from blood (not recorded which). Every receptor here comes from a woman in her twenties or thirties who had recovered from COVID-19.

The chain recombines TRBV9 with TRBJ1-2; 7 nucleotides align to TRBD1. The V segment lost 3 bases and the J segment 4 bases; nucleotides outside the gene matches: 6. CDR1 and CDR2 from the germline V gene are SGDLS and YYNGEE. The CDR3 consists of 14 residues. Here the CDR3 DNA reads TGTGCCAGCAGCGGGCGTGGGACAGCCTATGGCTACACCTTC. It translates to CASSGRGTAYGYTF.

This chain connects TRBV5-5 to TRBJ1-6; 7 nucleotides agree with TRBD1. The CDR3 covers 15 residues. CDR1 SGHKS and CDR2 YYEKEE come from the germline V gene (reference sequence). With 3 bases clipped from V and 9 bases from J, the junction kept 9 bases outside the gene matches. The CDR3 is CASSYSGTDPSPLHF. DNA for the CDR3: TGTGCCAGCAGCTACTCCGGGACAGACCCTTCACCCCTCCACTTT.

The chain links TRBV11-3 to TRBJ1-3; D is undetermined. The V gene's germline CDR1 is SGHNT and CDR2 YENEEA. CDR3 length: 13 amino acids. The V end was cut by 5 bases, the J end by 8 bases, with 13 bases between. The CDR3 DNA follows: TGTGCCAGCAGCCCCGAGGCCCGGGACACCATATATTTT. This sequence encodes CASSPEARDTIYF.

This CDR3 is CASSVFGEQFF. DNA of the CDR3: TGCGCCAGCAGTGTATTCGGTGAGCAGTTCTTC. This sequence joins TRBV10-2 and TRBJ2-1; D is ambiguous. The CDR3 extends over 11 amino acids. V lost 4 bases, J lost 9 bases, and 7 bases lay in between. CDR1 and CDR2 from the germline V gene are WSHSY and SAAADI.

The J gene is TRBJ2-3, the V gene TRBV27; TRBD2 might be the D (6 bases). Germline V CDR1 and CDR2: MNHEY, SMNVEV (reference sequence). The CDR3 is 15 residues long. The V gene lost 2 bases and the J gene lost 5 bases, with 14 bases spanning the gap. This CDR3 reads CASSLVSAGRDTQYF. In nucleotides, the CDR3 is TGTGCCAGCAGTTTAGTATCGGCGGGAAGAGATACGCAGTATTTT.

The chain has TRBV19 and TRBJ2-5; 13 positions agree with TRBD2. The CDR3 loop spans 16 amino acids. In germline, CDR1 is LNHDA, CDR2 SQIVND (reference sequence). J gave up 4 bases and V 3 bases, and 5 bases lay outside the gene matches. CDR3 sequence reads: CASSMGLAGNGETQYF. The CDR3 region has the DNA TGTGCCAGTAGTATGGGACTAGCGGGGAACGGAGAGACCCAGTACTTC.

CDR3 amino acids: CASSPQGIYGYTF. The CDR3 DNA follows: TGTGCCAGCAGCCCACAGGGAATTTATGGCTACACCTTC. V is TRBV5-6 and J is TRBJ1-2, with TRBD1 as a possible D gene (6 bases). This CDR3 is built from 13 residues. Germline V gene lookup returns CDR1 SGHDT and CDR2 YYEEEE. V was trimmed by 4 bases and J by 5 bases, leaving 12 bases between them.

The gene calls are TRBV28 and TRBJ2-2, with 8 bases fitting TRBD2. Germline CDR1 MDHEN, CDR2 SYDVKM. CDR3 length: 14 residues. Unmatched junction bases numbered 1, after V lost 1 base and J lost 6 bases. The CDR3 loop is CASSLSGGAGELFF. The CDR3 coding sequence is TGTGCCAGCAGTTTATCGGGAGGGGCCGGGGAGCTGTTTTTT.

J is TRBJ1-1 and V is TRBV2; tentative D call: TRBD1 (5 bases). Germline values: CDR1 SNHLY, CDR2 FYNNEI. Trimming took off 6 bases at V and 3 bases at J, with 11 bases between the two ends. CDR3 length equals 13 residues. The CDR3 region is CASREGRDTEAFF. CDR3 nucleotides: TGTGCCAGCAGGGAGGGGAGGGACACTGAAGCTTTCTTT. Together with reference TRBV2 and TRBJ1-1, the CDR3 gives the full variable domain: EPEVTQTPSHQVTQMGQEVILRCVPISNHLYFYWYRQILGQKVEFLVSFYNNEISEKSEIFDDQFSVERPDGSNFTLKIRSTKLEDSAMYFCASREGRDTEAFFGQGTRLTVV.

CDR3: CASSFPSEAFF. The CDR3 DNA reads as TGTGCCAGCAGTTTTCCATCTGAAGCTTTCTTT. The rearrangement joins TRBV2 to TRBJ1-1; no clear D. CDR1 is SNHLY, CDR2 FYNNEI, per germline. V dropped 5 bases and J dropped 6 bases, with 7 bases sitting between them. The CDR3 contains 11 residues.

V is TRBV6-4 and J is TRBJ1-4, with 10 nucleotides matching TRBD1. This CDR3 spans 14 amino acids. CDR1 MRHNA and CDR2 SNTAGT come from the germline V gene. V lost 8 bases, J lost 8 bases, and 8 bases stayed unmatched. CDR3 protein: CASGGDRGREKLFF. Here the CDR3 DNA reads TGTGCCAGCGGGGGGGACAGGGGACGGGAAAAACTGTTTTTT.

This clone was recorded a few times. The V call is TRBV29-1, the J call TRBJ1-5; D is uncertain. V lost 4 bases and J lost 6, with 13 bases in between. The CDR3 spans 13 residues. In germline, CDR1 is SQVTM, CDR2 ANQGSEA. Here the CDR3 reads CSVGQEEGQPQHF. The CDR3 nucleotides are TGCAGCGTTGGGCAGGAGGAGGGTCAGCCCCAGCATTTT.

The chain combines TRBV5-6 with TRBJ2-1, with TRBD2 identical over 8 bases. Germline CDR1 is SGHDT and CDR2 is YYEEEE. This CDR3 region has 15 residues. The V segment lost 6 bases and the J segment 9 bases; nucleotides outside the gene matches: 14. CDR3 residues: CASISQRGPYSEQFF. The CDR3, as DNA: TGTGCCAGCATCAGCCAGCGGGGGCCGTATTCTGAGCAGTTCTTC.

V and J are TRBV11-3 and TRBJ2-3, with 11 bases fitting TRBD1. The CDR3 covers 17 residues. Losses at the gene ends were 2 bases for V and 6 bases for J; bases not matched to a gene: 10. CDR1 is SGHNT and CDR2 is YENEEA in the germline V gene. The CDR3 nucleotides are TGTGCCAGCAGCTTATCACATGGACAGGGGGCGCGGGATACGCAGTATTTT. Translation gives CASSLSHGQGARDTQYF.

The chain couples TRBV12-5 to TRBJ1-2, with D uncertain. The germline gives CDR1 LGHNT, CDR2 FRNRAP. The CDR3 consists of 12 residues. The ends were cut back, 8 bases at V and 5 bases at J, with 12 bases in the middle. The CDR3 is CASLGERYGYTF. The CDR3, as DNA: TGTGCTAGTCTAGGCGAGCGGTATGGCTACACCTTC.

The chain recombines TRBV6-5 with TRBJ2-1; the D gene is possibly TRBD2 (7 bases). CDR3 length: 16 amino acids. The germline V gene has CDR1 MNHEY and CDR2 SVGAGI. The V end lost 4 bases, the J end lost 0 bases, and 13 bases lay between the germline ends. This chain's CDR3 is CASSLAGASSYNEQFF. The CDR3 coding sequence is TGTGCCAGCAGTTTGGCGGGGGCCAGCTCCTACAATGAGCAGTTCTTC.

This chain joins TRBV4-1 and TRBJ1-6; 9 bases map to TRBD1. The CDR3 spans 17 residues. J was trimmed by 8 bases and V by 4 bases; bases with no gene match: 12. Germline assignment: CDR1 MGHRA and CDR2 YSYEKL. The CDR3 DNA follows: TGCGCCAGCAGCCTGACTGCCCCCCGGGACAGGGATTCACCCCTCCACTTT. It yields the protein CASSLTAPRDRDSPLHF.

V usage is TRBV5-4 and J usage is TRBJ1-6; 7 bases match TRBD1. The CDR3 has 15 residues. Losses at the gene ends were 2 bases for V and 7 bases for J; bases not matched to a gene: 6. Germline values: CDR1 SGHNT, CDR2 YYREEE (reference sequence). The CDR3 spells CASSFGTAENSPLHF. The CDR3 DNA reads as TGTGCCAGCAGCTTTGGGACAGCTGAGAATTCACCCCTCCACTTT.

This chain joins TRBV5-1 and TRBJ2-2; 7 nucleotides match TRBD2. The germline V gene encodes CDR1 SGHRS and CDR2 YFSETQ. Trimming removed 0 bases from V and 1 base from J; junction bases left unmatched: 3. The CDR3 totals 16 residues. CDR3 sequence (DNA): TGCGCCAGCAGCTTGGTGGCGGGAGAGAACACCGGGGAGCTGTTTTTT. It yields the protein CASSLVAGENTGELFF.

The CDR3 is CASSGDSYGYTF. The CDR3 DNA follows: TGTGCCAGCAGTGGCGACAGCTATGGCTACACCTTC. V usage is TRBV25-1 and J usage is TRBJ1-2; perhaps TRBD1 as D (5 bases). The V gene's germline CDR1 is MGHDK and CDR2 SYGVNS. The CDR3 covers 12 residues. V dropped 4 bases and J dropped 4 bases, with 7 bases sitting between them.

This chain connects TRBV10-3 to TRBJ1-5; TRBD1 matches 9 bases. The V gene end was trimmed by 2 bases and the J gene end by 7 bases; junction bases not matched to a gene: 0. Germline V gene data show CDR1 as ENHRY and CDR2 as SYGVKD. The CDR3 consists of 13 residues. CDR3 nucleotides: TGTGCCATCAGTGAGGACAGGGGGCAGCCCCAGCATTTT. This encodes CAISEDRGQPQHF.

The rearrangement uses TRBV6-5 and TRBJ2-4, with D unclear. The CDR3 extends over 13 amino acids. Germline V gene data show CDR1 as MNHEY and CDR2 as SVGAGI. Trimming cost V 7 bases and J 0 bases, with 7 bases left between them. CDR3 sequence reads: CASISLAKNIQYF. CDR3 in DNA: TGTGCCAGCATATCCTTAGCCAAAAACATTCAGTACTTC.

The chain uses TRBV18 and TRBJ1-1, with D perhaps matching TRBD1 (5 bases). Trimming pared 2 bases from V and 0 bases from J, leaving 22 bases between. This CDR3 has 19 amino acids. Germline V gene data show CDR1 as KGHSH and CDR2 as LQKENI. Here the CDR3 reads CASSPYYRQSLTMNTEAFF. The CDR3, as DNA: TGTGCCAGCTCACCATATTATAGACAGTCGCTTACGATGAACACTGAAGCTTTCTTT.